Below are 32 T cell receptor beta chains sequenced from a single sample in a study of response to subunit inactivated influenza vaccine. TCRdb fed the RT-PCR reads into MiXCR, producing one record per CDR3 protein. The sample has about 180,000 distinct CDR3 sequences, around a tenth seen once. Sample: non-naive T cells sorted from PBMCs, taken on the day of vaccination. The receptors derive from a middle-aged man who received an inactivated influenza vaccine.

V and J are TRBV5-1 and TRBJ2-2; maybe TRBD2 (5 bases). The CDR3 extends over 14 amino acids. The germline V and J ends were trimmed by 4 bases and 4 bases, with 11 bases remaining between them. The germline gives CDR1 SGHRS, CDR2 YFSETQ. CDR3 loop: CASSADGVTGELFF. The CDR3, as DNA: TGCGCCAGCAGCGCGGACGGGGTCACCGGGGAGCTGTTTTTT.

J is TRBJ1-4 and V is TRBV28, with D hard to call. The V end was cut by 6 bases, the J end by 7 bases, with 6 bases between. CDR3 length: 11 amino acids. Germline V CDR1 and CDR2: MDHEN, SYDVKM. The CDR3 DNA sequence: TGTGCCAGCAGCCGGGGTGAAAAACTGTTTTTT. Protein: CASSRGEKLFF.

V gene TRBV5-1 combines with J gene TRBJ1-2, with D possibly matching TRBD1 (5 bases). CDR3 length: 15 residues. Germline CDR1 and CDR2: SGHRS and YFSETQ. V was clipped by 0 bases and J by 6 bases, with 15 bases between them. The chain's CDR3 is CASSLGWRQGHGYTF. Here the CDR3 DNA reads TGCGCCAGCAGCTTGGGATGGCGGCAGGGCCATGGCTACACCTTC.

V gene TRBV3-1 combines with J gene TRBJ2-7; TRBD2 aligns across 8 bases. The germline V gene encodes CDR1 LGHDT and CDR2 YNNKEL (reference sequence). Unmatched junction bases numbered 2, after V lost 5 bases and J lost 2 bases. CDR3 length: 13 amino acids. CDR3 protein: CASSNGGAYEQYF. For the CDR3, the DNA is TGTGCCAGCAGCAACGGGGGGGCCTACGAGCAGTACTTC.

J is TRBJ2-7 and V is TRBV20-1, with 7 bases matching TRBD1. CDR3 length: 15 amino acids. Germline V gives CDR1 DFQATT, CDR2 SNEGSKA (reference sequence). The V and J ends lost 2 bases and 2 bases, in that order; junction bases with no gene match: 9. The CDR3 coding sequence is TGCAGTGCTAGACCCCTCCGGGACAGTCCCTACGAGCAGTACTTC. Translating it yields CSARPLRDSPYEQYF.

The CDR3 here is CASSPALAGGEQYF. The CDR3 DNA reads TGTGCCAGCAGCCCCGCCCTAGCGGGAGGCGAGCAGTACTTC. V is TRBV7-2 and J is TRBJ2-7; 11 nucleotides match TRBD2. V lost 5 bases and J lost 6; bases outside the gene matches: 6. CDR3 length equals 14 residues. Per germline, CDR1 SGHTA and CDR2 FQGNSA.

This clonotype was observed at least ten times. V is TRBV10-3 and J is TRBJ2-7; the match to TRBD1 covers 10 bases. The CDR3 sequence is 16 residues long. Germline CDR1 ENHRY, CDR2 SYGVKD. V lost 0 bases to trimming and J lost 2 bases; unmatched junction nucleotides: 4. Here the CDR3 reads CAISESVGTGAYEQYF. CDR3 sequence (DNA): TGTGCCATCAGTGAGTCGGTGGGGACAGGGGCCTACGAGCAGTACTTC.

This clonotype was recorded at least ten times. This chain connects TRBV7-2 to TRBJ2-7, with 11 bases lining up with TRBD2. This CDR3 spans 17 amino acids. Germline V gene data show CDR1 as SGHTA and CDR2 as FQGNSA. With V trimmed by 5 bases and J by 0 bases, 9 bases remained unmatched. The DNA of the CDR3 is TGTGCCAGCAGCCGCAGGTACACTAGCGGGAGCTCCTACGAGCAGTACTTC. Amino acid sequence: CASSRRYTSGSSYEQYF.

J is TRBJ1-3 and V is TRBV7-8; no clear D gene. Germline lookup yields CDR1 SGHVS and CDR2 FQNEAQ. The CDR3 is made up of 14 amino acids. Trimming shortened V by 3 bases and J by 2 bases, and 8 bases separated the two germline ends. CDR3 region: CASSFRGPGNTIYF. Written as DNA, the CDR3 is TGTGCCAGCAGCTTCAGAGGCCCTGGAAACACCATATATTTT.

The J gene is TRBJ2-4, the V gene TRBV20-1, with TRBD1 matching 7 bases. Looked up from germline, CDR1 is DFQATT and CDR2 is SNEGSKA (reference sequence). The CDR3 has 16 amino acids. V gave up 0 bases and J gave up 3 bases; unmatched junction bases: 8. CDR3 coding DNA: TGCAGTGCTAGAGATTTTCGCCGGGACAGCAAAAACATTCAGTACTTC. Translation gives CSARDFRRDSKNIQYF.

A few counts support this clonotype. This chain joins TRBV25-1 and TRBJ1-2; D unclear. Germline V gene data show CDR1 as MGHDK and CDR2 as SYGVNS. There are 14 residues in the CDR3. V lost 4 bases and J 4 bases, leaving 13 bases between the germline ends. The CDR3 spells CASSGRTSVYGYTF. The CDR3 bases are TGTGCCAGCAGTGGCCGTACATCCGTCTATGGCTACACCTTC.

The chain has TRBV9 and TRBJ2-2; TRBD1 matches at 7 bases. Germline CDR1 reads SGDLS; CDR2 reads YYNGEE. This CDR3 is built from 16 residues. Trimming removed 4 bases from V and 5 bases from J; junction bases left unmatched: 11. The DNA of the CDR3 is TGTGCCAGCAGCAATGACAGGGTTCGAGGGACCGGGGAGCTGTTTTTT. It codes for CASSNDRVRGTGELFF.

The rearrangement uses TRBV7-2 and TRBJ1-4; 8 bases are shared with TRBD1. V dropped 5 bases and J dropped 8; count of bases not matched to a gene: 7. CDR3 length: 14 amino acids. Germline CDR1 reads SGHTA; CDR2 reads FQGNSA. CDR3 loop: CASSLTRGPEKLFF. The DNA of the CDR3 is TGTGCCAGCAGCCTAACCAGGGGGCCGGAAAAACTGTTTTTT.

This clonotype was detected many times. This chain joins TRBV6-2 or TRBV6-3 and TRBJ2-7; TRBD2 agrees at 9 bases. Per germline, CDR1 MNHEY and CDR2 SVGEGT. With V trimmed by 2 bases and J by 3 bases, 5 bases remained unmatched. This CDR3 has 15 residues. The CDR3 nucleotides read TGTGCCAGCAGTTACGGGAGACTAGCGGACTACGAGCAGTACTTC. Translation gives CASSYGRLADYEQYF.

The rearrangement links TRBV5-1 to TRBJ2-2; 11 nucleotides match TRBD2. V was pared by 3 bases and J by 6 bases, with 13 bases of the junction left unmatched. The CDR3 is 18 residues long. CDR1 and CDR2 (germline): SGHRS, YFSETQ. CDR3 DNA sequence: TGCGCCAGCAGCTCCGGACTAGCGGGCCTAACGGATTCCGGGGAGCTGTTTTTT. Translation: CASSSGLAGLTDSGELFF. Variable domain in full (rest from reference TRBV5-1 and TRBJ2-2): KAGVTQTPRYLIKTRGQQVTLSCSPISGHRSVSWYQQTPGQGLQFLFEYFSETQRNKGNFPGRFSGRQFSNSRSEMNVSTLELGDSALYLCASSSGLAGLTDSGELFFGEGSRLTVL.

This clonotype was recorded many times. The chain couples TRBV5-5 to TRBJ1-1; D ambiguous. V lost 6 bases and J 1 base, leaving 13 bases between the germline ends. The CDR3 contains 14 residues. Germline CDR1 reads SGHKS; CDR2 reads YYEKEE (reference sequence). The CDR3 coding sequence is TGTGCCAGCACCTCGGCCCCAGAGAACACTGAAGCTTTCTTT. Amino acid sequence: CASTSAPENTEAFF.

This clonotype was detected a few times. This rearrangement joins TRBV5-4 to TRBJ2-3; D is unclear. CDR1 SGHNT and CDR2 YYREEE come from the germline V gene (reference sequence). This CDR3 region has 13 residues. The ends were cut back, 0 bases at V and 5 bases at J, with 7 bases in the middle. In nucleotides, the CDR3 is TGTGCCAGCAGCTTGGAGCCCAAAGATACGCAGTATTTT. Translating gives CASSLEPKDTQYF.

This clonotype was counted a few times. The V call is TRBV5-1, the J call TRBJ2-7; TRBD1 matches at 11 bases. Per germline, CDR1 SGHRS and CDR2 YFSETQ. The CDR3 sequence is 15 residues long. The junction had 5 bases not matched to a gene; V was cut back by 2 bases and J by 4 bases. The CDR3 nucleotides read TGCGCCAGCAGCTTCGGGACAGGGGGTTCTTACGAGCAGTACTTC. Residues: CASSFGTGGSYEQYF. Full variable domain (remainder filled in from reference TRBV5-1 and TRBJ2-7): KAGVTQTPRYLIKTRGQQVTLSCSPISGHRSVSWYQQTPGQGLQFLFEYFSETQRNKGNFPGRFSGRQFSNSRSEMNVSTLELGDSALYLCASSFGTGGSYEQYFGPGTRLTVT.

In this sample, this clonotype turned up a few times. The rearrangement joins TRBV20-1 to TRBJ2-7; 11 bases agree with TRBD2. The ends lost 1 base at V and 3 bases at J; junction bases unmatched: 5. In germline, CDR1 is DFQATT, CDR2 SNEGSKA (reference sequence). CDR3 length equals 15 residues. The CDR3 spells CSARGFTSGSYEQYF. CDR3 bases: TGCAGTGCTAGAGGTTTTACTAGCGGGAGCTACGAGCAGTACTTC.

This chain uses TRBV28 with TRBJ2-1, with TRBD1 matching 8 bases. The trim removed 6 bases at V and 8 bases at J, leaving 12 bases unmatched. This CDR3 comprises 15 residues. Germline V gene sequence: CDR1 MDHEN, CDR2 SYDVKM. In DNA, the CDR3 is TGTGCCAGCAGCCCCCAGGGGGCCGTCTTTCATGAGCAGTTCTTC. Its translation: CASSPQGAVFHEQFF.

This clonotype was detected only a few times. CDR3 in amino acids: CASSFLGGGIFEQFF. The CDR3 DNA sequence: TGTGCCAGCAGCTTTTTGGGAGGCGGGATTTTTGAGCAGTTCTTC. The rearrangement links TRBV5-6 to TRBJ2-1; possibly TRBD2 for D (6 bases). The germline V gene encodes CDR1 SGHDT and CDR2 YYEEEE. This CDR3 has 15 amino acids. The germline V and J ends were trimmed by 2 bases and 9 bases, with 18 bases remaining between them.

V and J are TRBV27 and TRBJ2-1, with D perhaps assigned TRBD1 or TRBD2 (7 bases each). Trimming removed 0 bases at V and 10 bases at J, with 28 bases between. The CDR3 length is 19 residues. CDR1 MNHEY and CDR2 SMNVEV come from the germline V gene (reference sequence). The CDR3 coding sequence is TGTGCCAGCAGTTTATCGATTCTATCCGCAGGGGGGGACCTCCCCGAGCAGTTCTTC. This sequence encodes CASSLSILSAGGDLPEQFF.

In this sample, this clonotype turned up a few times. The chain combines TRBV5-1 with TRBJ2-3; no clear D gene. The CDR3 runs 15 residues. Deletions cut 2 bases from V and 2 bases from J, with 12 bases between. Per the germline V gene, CDR1 is SGHRS and CDR2 is YFSETQ. The CDR3 DNA sequence: TGCGCCAGCAGCTTTAAGGGTTCAGTCACAGATACGCAGTATTTT. Translating it yields CASSFKGSVTDTQYF. Drawing the rest from reference TRBV5-1 and TRBJ2-3, the complete variable domain is KAGVTQTPRYLIKTRGQQVTLSCSPISGHRSVSWYQQTPGQGLQFLFEYFSETQRNKGNFPGRFSGRQFSNSRSEMNVSTLELGDSALYLCASSFKGSVTDTQYFGPGTRLTVL.

As for this clonotype: Germline and junction disagree at one end, which may indicate a read error. The genes are TRBV28 and TRBJ1-4, with D perhaps matching TRBD1 (6 bases). Germline loops: CDR1 MDHEN, CDR2 SYDVKM. This CDR3 has 17 residues. In DNA form, the CDR3 reads TGTGCCAGCAGTTTAGAGTTCCCGGGGGCGACTAATGATAAACTGTTTTTT. This translates into CASSLEFPGATNDKLFF.

This clonotype has at least ten counts. This chain links TRBV18 with TRBJ2-1; 11 bases are a match to TRBD1. This CDR3 contains 16 residues. Germline V gene lookup returns CDR1 KGHSH and CDR2 LQKENI. V gave up 3 bases and J gave up 7 bases; unmatched junction bases: 8. The CDR3 region has the DNA TGTGCCAGCTCACCGTCCGGGACAGGGGGAAGGAATGAGCAGTTCTTC. Amino acids: CASSPSGTGGRNEQFF.

In this sample, this clonotype turned up many times. The rearrangement uses TRBV7-9 and TRBJ1-1; 9 positions match TRBD1. Germline lookup yields CDR1 SEHNR and CDR2 FQNEAQ (reference sequence). This CDR3 contains 17 residues. Trimming cost V 3 bases and J 4 bases; bases outside gene matches: 12. CDR3 DNA sequence: TGTGCCAGCAGCTTTTGGAAGCCGGGACAGGGTGGCACTGAAGCTTTCTTT. Protein: CASSFWKPGQGGTEAFF.

The rearrangement links TRBV24-1 to TRBJ1-5, with D possibly TRBD1 on 6 matching bases. This CDR3 has 14 amino acids. CDR1 is KGHDR, CDR2 SFDVKD, per germline. V lost 4 bases and J 2 bases, leaving 8 bases between the germline ends. CDR3 nucleotides: TGTGCCACCAGTGACAACAGGGGCAATCAGCCCCAGCATTTT. It translates to CATSDNRGNQPQHF.

The chain is built from TRBV3-1 and TRBJ2-4; the D gene is possibly TRBD1 (5 bases). The CDR3 is made up of 21 amino acids. CDR1 is LGHDT and CDR2 is YNNKEL in the germline V gene (reference sequence). The germline V and J ends were trimmed by 1 base and 2 bases, with 27 bases remaining between them. The CDR3 DNA sequence: TGTGCCAGCAGCCAAGGATCCGGCGCCAGGGTAAGGTGGAATACCAAAAACATTCAGTACTTC. Translated: CASSQGSGARVRWNTKNIQYF.

This clonotype occurred many times. This chain joins TRBV12-3 or TRBV12-4 and TRBJ2-1; D perhaps matches TRBD1 (5 bases). CDR3 length: 14 residues. With 5 bases removed from V and 5 bases from J, the gap between germline ends came to 13 bases. The CDR3, as DNA: TGTGCCAGCAGTGACAGTTTCAGCAACAATGAGCAGTTCTTC. It codes for CASSDSFSNNEQFF.

This clonotype occurred many times. J is TRBJ2-5 and V is TRBV11-2; TRBD1 agrees at 11 bases. The CDR3 has 19 residues. V lost 1 base and J lost 8; bases outside the gene matches: 18. Germline V gene data show CDR1 as SGHAT and CDR2 as FQNNGV. The CDR3 protein is CASSLVGGFLGQGVGTQYF. The CDR3 region has the DNA TGTGCCAGCAGCTTAGTAGGGGGTTTTTTGGGACAGGGGGTTGGAACCCAGTACTTC.

In its sample, this clonotype was seen many times. V gene TRBV5-1 combines with J gene TRBJ2-7, with D possibly matching TRBD2 (5 bases). The germline V gene encodes CDR1 SGHRS and CDR2 YFSETQ. Trimming stripped 1 base from V and 0 bases from J, with 11 bases between. The CDR3 consists of 15 residues. CDR3 nucleotide sequence: TGCGCCAGCAGCTTGTCCGGGGTACCCTCCTACGAGCAGTACTTC. It translates to CASSLSGVPSYEQYF. The whole variable domain, remainder taken from reference TRBV5-1 and TRBJ2-7, is KAGVTQTPRYLIKTRGQQVTLSCSPISGHRSVSWYQQTPGQGLQFLFEYFSETQRNKGNFPGRFSGRQFSNSRSEMNVSTLELGDSALYLCASSLSGVPSYEQYFGPGTRLTVT.

There are a few counts of this clonotype. V is TRBV7-2 and J is TRBJ1-3, with D perhaps TRBD1 (5 bases). The V and J ends lost 0 bases and 4 bases respectively, with 13 bases between them. The CDR3 runs 16 residues. Germline V gene lookup returns CDR1 SGHTA and CDR2 FQGNSA. CDR3 nucleotides: TGTGCCAGCAGCTTAGCGGTCAGGGCAGGAGGAAACACCATATATTTT. Protein product: CASSLAVRAGGNTIYF.